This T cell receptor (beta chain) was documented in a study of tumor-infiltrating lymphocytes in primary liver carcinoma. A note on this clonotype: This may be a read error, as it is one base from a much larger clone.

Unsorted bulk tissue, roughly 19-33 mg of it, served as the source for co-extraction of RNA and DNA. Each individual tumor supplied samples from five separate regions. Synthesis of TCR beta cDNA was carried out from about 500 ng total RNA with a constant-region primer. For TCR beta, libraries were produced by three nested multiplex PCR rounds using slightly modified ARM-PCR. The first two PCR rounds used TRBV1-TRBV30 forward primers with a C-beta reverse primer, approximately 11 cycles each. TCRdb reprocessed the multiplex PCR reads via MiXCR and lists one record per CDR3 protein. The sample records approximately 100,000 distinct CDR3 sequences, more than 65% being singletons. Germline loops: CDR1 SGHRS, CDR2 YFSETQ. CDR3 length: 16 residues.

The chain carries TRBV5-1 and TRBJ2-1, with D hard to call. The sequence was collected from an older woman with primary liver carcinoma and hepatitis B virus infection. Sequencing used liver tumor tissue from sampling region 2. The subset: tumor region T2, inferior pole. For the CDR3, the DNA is TGCGCCAGCGGCTTGGAATCTGCGAGCTCCTACAATGAGCAGTTCTTC. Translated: CASGLESASSYNEQFF.